This is a list of T cell receptor beta chains from one sample in a study of patients and donors after allogeneic stem cell transplantation. From the RT-PCR reads, TCRdb called clonotypes with MiXCR, one entry per CDR3 protein. Found here are around 160,000 distinct CDR3 sequences, approximately 30% of them singletons; the top ten hold 3.2%. Sequenced sample: blood, either unsorted or a sorted T cell fraction (not recorded which). Source of these receptors: a human donor who was either an allogeneic HSCT recipient or a stem cell or donor lymphocyte infusion donor (not recorded which). It is not recorded whose cells these are; they may come from a transplant donor. CDR3s include the opening cysteine and the closing phenylalanine or tryptophan. The D gene is left open where the match is weak. Clone size, where shown, is once, few, many, or a class for clones that have expanded.

>TRBV12-3/TRBV12-4|TRBJ1-1|-|-
TGTGCCAGCACCTCCTTCACCTTCATGAACACTGAAGCTTTCTTT
CASTSFTFMNTEAFF
>TRBV9|TRBJ2-3|few|-
TGTGCCAGCAGCCGTACAGATACGCAGTATTTT
CASSRTDTQYF
>TRBV12-3/TRBV12-4|TRBJ1-6|few|-
TGTGCCAGCAGTTTGTCAAAGGATCCCCTCCACTTT
CASSLSKDPLHF
>TRBV12-3/TRBV12-4|TRBJ1-4|many|TRBD1
TGTGCCAGCAGTCTACAGGGGACTAATGAAAAACTGTTTTTT
CASSLQGTNEKLFF
>TRBV9|TRBJ2-3|few|TRBD2
TGTGCCAGCAGCGTAGATAGCGGGAGCGGGACGCAGTATTTT
CASSVDSGSGTQYF
>TRBV7-3|TRBJ1-1|many|-
TGTGCCAGCGGCGTAGGAACGAACACTGAAGCTTTCTTT
CASGVGTNTEAFF
>TRBV20-1|TRBJ2-7|few|TRBD2
TGCAGTGCTAGAGGTACTAGCGGGAGCAAGAGCTCCTACGAGCAGTACTTC
CSARGTSGSKSSYEQYF
>TRBV20-1|TRBJ2-4|-|TRBD2
TGCAGTGCTTCGACTAGCTTGGTGGCCAAAAACATTCAGTACTTC
CSASTSLVAKNIQYF
>TRBV3-1|TRBJ2-2|-|-
TGTGCCAGCAGCCATACCGGGGAGCTGTTTTTT
CASSHTGELFF
>TRBV10-3|TRBJ2-1|-|TRBD2
TGTGCCATCAGTAGCGGGAACGACAATGAGCAGTTCTTC
CAISSGNDNEQFF
>TRBV20-1|TRBJ1-5|few|TRBD1
TGCAGTGCCGTCACAGGGGGAGGCGGTCAGCCCCAGCATTTT
CSAVTGGGGQPQHF
>TRBV6-5|TRBJ1-4|-|-
TGTGCCAGCAGTTACGAAAGGGGAGAAAAACTGTTTTTT
CASSYERGEKLFF
>TRBV4-2|TRBJ2-1|-|-
TGTGCCAGCAGCCAAGATGTGAGCTACAATGAGCAGTTCTTC
CASSQDVSYNEQFF
>TRBV28|TRBJ1-1|many|-
TGTGCCAGCAGTTTGTGGGGGGCGGACACTGAAGCTTTCTTT
CASSLWGADTEAFF
>TRBV27|TRBJ2-7|-|-
TGTGCCAGCAGTTTAATTACTCAGGGCTTTCCAGCCTACGAGCAGTACTTC
CASSLITQGFPAYEQYF
>TRBV29-1|TRBJ2-7|-|-
TGCAGCGTTGTCGGCAGGGACTCCTACGAGCAGTACTTC
CSVVGRDSYEQYF
>TRBV15|TRBJ2-7|few|-
TGTGCCACCAGCAGAGATCCGGGAACCTACGAGCAGTACTTC
CATSRDPGTYEQYF
>TRBV24-1|TRBJ2-5|-|-
TGTGCCACCAGTGATTTGTCGCTCGGGATAATAGCGATCCAAGAGACCCAGTACTTC
CATSDLSLGIIAIQETQYF
>TRBV5-1|TRBJ2-1|-|-
TGCGCCAGCCCCAGTAGGTCCTACAATGAGCAGTTCTTC
CASPSRSYNEQFF
>TRBV7-9|TRBJ1-5|few|-
TGTGCCAGCAGCCTACCTGGCCAGCCCCAGCATTTT
CASSLPGQPQHF
>TRBV20-1|TRBJ2-7|-|TRBD2
TGCAGTGCGTACCCGGGGTGGACTAGCGGGTACGAGCAGTACTTC
CSAYPGWTSGYEQYF
>TRBV6-2/TRBV6-3|TRBJ1-1|-|-
TGTGCCAGCAGTTTAACCCAGGGAGGGTCCACTGAAGCTTTCTTT
CASSLTQGGSTEAFF
>TRBV20-1|TRBJ2-7|-|-
TGCAGTGCTAGAGCGGCCAGGAACTACGAGCAGTACTTC
CSARAARNYEQYF
>TRBV28|TRBJ2-7|-|-
TGTGCCAGCAGTTTAACAGGAGGAGGGAGATCCTACGAGCAGTACTTC
CASSLTGGGRSYEQYF
>TRBV5-1|TRBJ2-3|-|-
TGCGCCAGCAGCTTGGCCTTCGCAGATACGCAGTATTTT
CASSLAFADTQYF
>TRBV20-1|TRBJ1-2|few|-
TGCAGTGCTAGAGATGACTATGGCTACACCTTC
CSARDDYGYTF
>TRBV12-3/TRBV12-4|TRBJ1-2|many|TRBD1
TGTGCCAGCAGTCCTTCGACAGGGGTCTATGGCTACACCTTC
CASSPSTGVYGYTF
>TRBV10-3|TRBJ2-7|-|-
TGTGCCATCAGTGAGTCTGGGTCCGAGCAGTACTTC
CAISESGSEQYF
>TRBV4-3|TRBJ2-2|few|-
TGCGCCAGCAGCCAAGAAAAGGGGTGGGAGCTGTTTTTT
CASSQEKGWELFF
>TRBV10-3|TRBJ2-7|few|-
TGTGCCATCGAGGGGGAAAGCTCCTACGAGCAGTACTTC
CAIEGESSYEQYF
>TRBV5-1|TRBJ2-1|-|-
TGCGCCAGCAGCTCAGGTAGCGGTAGCTCCTACAATGAGCAGTTCTTC
CASSSGSGSSYNEQFF
>TRBV12-3/TRBV12-4|TRBJ2-2|-|-
TGTGCCAGCAGTTTTCGACTTAACACCGGGGAGCTGTTTTTT
CASSFRLNTGELFF
>TRBV7-9|TRBJ2-5|few|-
TGTGCCAGCAGCTTAGAACCGGCGTGGCAAGAGACCCAGTACTTC
CASSLEPAWQETQYF
>TRBV4-2|TRBJ1-2|-|-
TGTGCCAGCAGCCAAGCTGCAGGGAGAGATAGTGACACCTTC
CASSQAAGRDSDTF
>TRBV7-3|TRBJ1-1|few|-
TGTGCCAGCAGTCCCAGGAGTGGGGGGCTAGCTTTCTTT
CASSPRSGGLAFF
>TRBV5-1|TRBJ1-2|-|-
TGCGCCAGCAGCTTGAACAGGGAGTACTATGGCTACACCTTC
CASSLNREYYGYTF
>TRBV5-1|TRBJ2-7|-|TRBD2
TGCGCCAGCAGCGTGCTAGCGGGTAGCTCCTACGAGCAGTACTTC
CASSVLAGSSYEQYF
>TRBV4-3|TRBJ1-2|-|TRBD1
TGCGCCAGCAGCCAAGAATGGGCAGGGGGGTACTATGGCTACACCTTC
CASSQEWAGGYYGYTF
>TRBV7-9|TRBJ2-5|few|TRBD2
TGTGCCAGCAGCCGTACTAGCGGCGCCACAGGGACCCAGTACTTC
CASSRTSGATGTQYF
>TRBV7-3|TRBJ1-6|-|-
TGTGCCAGCAGTCTAGGACTCCATAATTCACCCCTCCACTTT
CASSLGLHNSPLHF
>TRBV29-1|TRBJ2-7|few|TRBD1
TGCAGCGTTGACCCGGGACAGTCCCCCTCCTACGAGCAGTACTTC
CSVDPGQSPSYEQYF
>TRBV7-9|TRBJ1-2|-|-
TGTGCCAGCAGCTTCCAAGGGCCTGGCTACACCTTC
CASSFQGPGYTF
>TRBV29-1|TRBJ1-4|-|TRBD1
TGCAGCGTATATGGGACAGGGGTCGAAAAACTGTTTTTT
CSVYGTGVEKLFF
>TRBV12-3/TRBV12-4|TRBJ1-5|many|-
TGTGCCAGCACCAGAGGGCCGCTTGTACAGCCCCAGCATTTT
CASTRGPLVQPQHF
>TRBV4-3|TRBJ2-2|few|-
TGCGCCAGCAGCCAAGTACTAACCGGGGAGCTGTTTTTT
CASSQVLTGELFF
>TRBV24-1|TRBJ2-3|few|-
TGTGCCACCAGTGATAACAGACTACGCCGGGGCACAGATACGCAGTATTTT
CATSDNRLRRGTDTQYF
>TRBV12-3/TRBV12-4|TRBJ1-6|many|-
TGTGCCAGCAGTCCCAAAGGGAGCTCCTATAATTCACCCCTCCACTTT
CASSPKGSSYNSPLHF
>TRBV7-9|TRBJ2-7|few|-
TGTGCCAGCAGGCAGCATGGCTACGAGCAGTACTTC
CASRQHGYEQYF
>TRBV5-1|TRBJ2-3|-|-
TGCGCCAGCAGCTTGGTTTCAGGTGGGGACGGTACGCAGTATTTT
CASSLVSGGDGTQYF
>TRBV20-1|TRBJ2-7|-|TRBD1
TGCAGTGCTAGCAAGACAGGGGGCCTTTACGAGCAGTACTTC
CSASKTGGLYEQYF
>TRBV5-1|TRBJ2-3|-|-
TGCGCCAGCAGAACGGGAGCGAAAGATACGCAGTATTTT
CASRTGAKDTQYF
>TRBV14|TRBJ2-5|-|TRBD2
TGTGCCAGCAGCTCACGGCTAGCGGGCCACCAAGAGACCCAGTACTTC
CASSSRLAGHQETQYF
>TRBV10-3|TRBJ2-7|few|-
TGTGCCATTCGGACTACCACGAGCTCCTACGAGCAGTACTTC
CAIRTTTSSYEQYF
>TRBV6-2/TRBV6-3|TRBJ2-5|-|TRBD2
TGTGCCAGCAGTTATCGCTCCCTAGCGGGAGCCCTGGGAGAGACCCAGTACTTC
CASSYRSLAGALGETQYF
>TRBV12-5|TRBJ1-5|few|-
TGTGCTAGTGGTACAAAACGGCCCCAGCATTTT
CASGTKRPQHF